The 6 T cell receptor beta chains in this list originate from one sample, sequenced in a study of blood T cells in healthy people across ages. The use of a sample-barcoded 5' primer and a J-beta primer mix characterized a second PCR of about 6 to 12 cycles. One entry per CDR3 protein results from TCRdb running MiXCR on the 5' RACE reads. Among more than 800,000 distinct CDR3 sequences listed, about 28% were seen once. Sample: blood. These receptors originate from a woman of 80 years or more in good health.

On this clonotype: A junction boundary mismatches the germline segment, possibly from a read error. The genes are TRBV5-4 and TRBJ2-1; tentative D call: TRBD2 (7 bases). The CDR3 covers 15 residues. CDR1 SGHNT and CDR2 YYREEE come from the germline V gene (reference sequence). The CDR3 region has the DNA TGTGCCAGCAGCCACGCTAGGGGGGGCTACAATGGGCAGTTCTTC. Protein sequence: CASSHARGGYNGQFF. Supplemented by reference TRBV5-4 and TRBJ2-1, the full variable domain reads ETGVTQSPTHLIKTRGQQVTLRCSSQSGHNTVSWYQQALGQGPQFIFQYYREEENGRGNFPPRFSGLQFPNYSSELNVNALELDDSALYLCASSHARGGYNGQFFGPGTRLTVL.

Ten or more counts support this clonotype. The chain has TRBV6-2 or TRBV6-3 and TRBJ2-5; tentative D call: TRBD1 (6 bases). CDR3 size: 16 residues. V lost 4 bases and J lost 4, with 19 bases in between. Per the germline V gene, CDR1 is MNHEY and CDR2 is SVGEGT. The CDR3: CASSLRPGQTRETQYF. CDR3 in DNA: TGTGCCAGCAGTTTGAGGCCGGGACAAACGAGAGAGACCCAGTACTTC.

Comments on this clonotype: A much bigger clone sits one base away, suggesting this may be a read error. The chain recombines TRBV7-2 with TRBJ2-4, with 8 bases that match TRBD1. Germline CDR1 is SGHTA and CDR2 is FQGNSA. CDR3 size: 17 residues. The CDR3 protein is CASSWRAGGQDKNIQDF. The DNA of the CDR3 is TGTGCCAGCAGCTGGAGAGCAGGGGGCCAGGACAAAAACATTCAGGACTTC.

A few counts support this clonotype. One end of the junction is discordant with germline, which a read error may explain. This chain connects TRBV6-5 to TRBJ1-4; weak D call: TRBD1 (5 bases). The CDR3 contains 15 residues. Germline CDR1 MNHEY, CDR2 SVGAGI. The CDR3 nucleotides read TGTGCCAGCAGTTACTCTGGGGCTCGGGATGAGAAACTGTTTTTT. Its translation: CASSYSGARDEKLFF.

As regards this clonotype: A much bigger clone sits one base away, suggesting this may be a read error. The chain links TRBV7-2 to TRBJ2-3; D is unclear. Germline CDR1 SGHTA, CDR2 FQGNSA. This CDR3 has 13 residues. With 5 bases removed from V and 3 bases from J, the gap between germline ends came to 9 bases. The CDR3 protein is CASSPQATDTQYF. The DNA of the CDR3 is TGTGCCAGCAGCCCCCAGGCAACAGATACGCAGTATTTT.

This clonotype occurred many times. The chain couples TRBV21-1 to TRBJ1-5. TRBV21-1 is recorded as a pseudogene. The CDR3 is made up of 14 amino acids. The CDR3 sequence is CASMRRDSNQPQHF. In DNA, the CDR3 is TGTGCCAGCATGCGAAGGGATAGCAATCAGCCCCAGCATTTT.